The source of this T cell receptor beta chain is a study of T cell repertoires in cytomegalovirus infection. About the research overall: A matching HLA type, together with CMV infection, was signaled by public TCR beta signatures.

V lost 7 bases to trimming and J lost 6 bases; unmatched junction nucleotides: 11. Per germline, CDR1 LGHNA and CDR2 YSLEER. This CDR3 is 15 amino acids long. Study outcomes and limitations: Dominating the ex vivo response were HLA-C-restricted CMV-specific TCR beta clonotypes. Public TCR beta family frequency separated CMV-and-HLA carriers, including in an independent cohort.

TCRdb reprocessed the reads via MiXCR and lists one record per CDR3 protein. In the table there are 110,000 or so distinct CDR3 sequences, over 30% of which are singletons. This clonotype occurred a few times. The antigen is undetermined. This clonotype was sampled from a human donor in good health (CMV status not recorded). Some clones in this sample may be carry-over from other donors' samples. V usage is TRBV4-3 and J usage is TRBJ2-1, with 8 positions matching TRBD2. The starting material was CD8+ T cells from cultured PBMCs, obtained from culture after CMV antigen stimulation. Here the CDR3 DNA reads TGCGCCAGCAAAGTTCGTGACGGGGGGGCCAATGAGCAGTTCTTC. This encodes CASKVRDGGANEQFF.